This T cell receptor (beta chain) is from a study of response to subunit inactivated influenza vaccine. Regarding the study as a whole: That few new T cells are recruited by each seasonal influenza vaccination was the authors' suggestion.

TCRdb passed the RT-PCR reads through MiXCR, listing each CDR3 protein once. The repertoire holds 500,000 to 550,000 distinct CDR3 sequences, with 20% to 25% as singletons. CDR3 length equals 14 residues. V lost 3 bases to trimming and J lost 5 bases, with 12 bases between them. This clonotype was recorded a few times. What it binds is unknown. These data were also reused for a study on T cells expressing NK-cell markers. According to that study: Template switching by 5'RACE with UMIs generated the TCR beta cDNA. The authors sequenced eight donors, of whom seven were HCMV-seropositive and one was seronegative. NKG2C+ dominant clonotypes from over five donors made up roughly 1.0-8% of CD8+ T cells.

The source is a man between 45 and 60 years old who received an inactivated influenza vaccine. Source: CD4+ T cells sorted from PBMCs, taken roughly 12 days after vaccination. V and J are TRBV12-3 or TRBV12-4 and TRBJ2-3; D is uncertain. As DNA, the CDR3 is TGTGCCAGCAGTTTCTCTAGTAACGGAGATACGCAGTATTTT. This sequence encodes CASSFSSNGDTQYF.